The 8 T cell receptor beta chains below were found in one sample sequenced in a study of shared clonotypes between healthy human individuals. The method was immunoSEQ multiplex PCR; TCRdb's version includes in-frame clones alone and lacks a portion of them. The sample records roughly 2.1 million clones, more than 85% being singletons. Terminally differentiated effector memory CD45RA+ cells were excluded by CCR7 positive selection of CD45RO-negative cells. The material sequenced was naive CD8+ T cells from PBMCs. The receptors shown here come from a man between 18 and 35 years old in good health. Some clones in this sample may be carry-over from other donors' samples.

The chain uses TRBV27 and TRBJ2-1; 8 nucleotides agree with TRBD2. There are 18 residues in the CDR3. The V segment lost 5 bases and the J segment 0 bases; nucleotides outside the gene matches: 12. The germline V gene has CDR1 MNHEY and CDR2 SMNVEV (reference sequence). The CDR3 spells CASSLLKISGNSYNEQFF. For the CDR3, the DNA is TGTGCCAGCAGTCTCCTCAAAATTAGCGGGAACTCCTACAATGAGCAGTTCTTC.

CDR3 coding DNA: TGTGCCAGCAGTTACGACGGGAGTGGGTACAATGAGCAGTTCTTC. This codes for CASSYDGSGYNEQFF. This chain joins TRBV6-6 and TRBJ2-1, with D tentatively TRBD2 (6 bases). This CDR3 contains 15 residues. With 2 bases removed from V and 4 bases from J, the gap between germline ends came to 12 bases. Germline V gene data show CDR1 as MNHNY and CDR2 as SVGAGI (reference sequence).

This chain joins TRBV23-1 and TRBJ1-5, with a possible D match to TRBD1 (6 bases). TRBV23-1 is treated as an ORF (open reading frame) with a function not yet certain. V was shortened by 4 bases and J by 0 bases, with 10 bases between the two germline ends. This CDR3 is built from 15 residues. CDR3 protein: CASSLAGDSNQPQHF. The CDR3 nucleotides read TGCGCCAGCAGTCTCGCAGGGGATAGCAATCAGCCCCAGCATTTT.

The V and J genes are TRBV7-9 and TRBJ1-2; D remains ambiguous. The CDR3 sequence is 13 residues long. V lost 6 bases and J 5 bases, leaving 13 bases between the germline ends. From germline, CDR1 is SEHNR and CDR2 FQNEAQ (reference sequence). CDR3 protein: CASRAAGSYGYTF. The CDR3 DNA reads TGTGCCAGCAGAGCTGCGGGGAGTTATGGCTACACCTTC.

The chain uses TRBV28 and TRBJ2-2; 9 bases fit TRBD2. The CDR3 is 15 amino acids. Looked up from germline, CDR1 is MDHEN and CDR2 is SYDVKM. V gave up 6 bases and J gave up 3 bases; unmatched junction bases: 5. The CDR3 protein is CASSPGGRDTGELFF. As DNA, the CDR3 is TGTGCCAGCAGCCCCGGCGGGAGGGACACCGGGGAGCTGTTTTTT.

A single count supports this clone. The chain carries TRBV5-1 and TRBJ1-1; tentative D call: TRBD1 (5 bases). CDR3 length: 13 residues. The germline CDR1 and CDR2 sequences are SGHRS and YFSETQ. V was cut by 3 bases and J by 7 bases, with 13 bases left in between. CDR3 sequence reads: CASSWGVSNEAFF. The CDR3 DNA follows: TGCGCCAGCAGCTGGGGGGTTAGCAATGAAGCTTTCTTT. Variable domain in full (rest from reference TRBV5-1 and TRBJ1-1): KAGVTQTPRYLIKTRGQQVTLSCSPISGHRSVSWYQQTPGQGLQFLFEYFSETQRNKGNFPGRFSGRQFSNSRSEMNVSTLELGDSALYLCASSWGVSNEAFFGQGTRLTVV.

The V call is TRBV27, the J call TRBJ2-1; TRBD2 aligns across 9 bases. The CDR3 extends over 14 amino acids. The trim removed 2 bases at V and 10 bases at J, leaving 6 bases unmatched. The V gene's germline CDR1 is MNHEY and CDR2 SMNVEV (reference sequence). CDR3 bases: TGTGCCAGCAGTTTACGCGGGAGGGTGGGAGAGCAGTTCTTC. Its protein product is CASSLRGRVGEQFF.

The V call is TRBV4-2, the J call TRBJ1-5; D not certain. With 1 base removed from V and 1 base from J, the gap between germline ends came to 2 bases. CDR1 LGHNA and CDR2 YNFKEQ come from the germline V gene. CDR3 size: 13 residues. The CDR3 loop reads CASSQGSNQPQHF. Here the CDR3 DNA reads TGTGCCAGCAGCCAAGGGAGCAATCAGCCCCAGCATTTT.